The 30 T cell receptor beta chains below were found in one sample sequenced in a study of shared T cell receptors in the human thymus (dated by TCRdb to about 2021). Libraries came from the immunoSEQ multiplex PCR assay. Not all clones reach the TCRdb copy of this immuneACCESS table, which keeps in-frame sequences only. Checked studies attribute under half of the gap to unresolved V genes and leave the rest unexplained. For this sample the table gives 700,000 or so clones, of which 70% to 90% were detected only once. The ten largest clones take up around 0.0094% of the sample. The sample also formed part of further work on human thymus T cells.

The sequenced sample consisted of thymocytes. The origin of the receptors is a girl under three years old with a congenital heart defect. Donor details come from another sample of the same person, matched by shared clones.

The chain has TRBV28 and TRBJ1-3; D gene unclear. The germline V gene has CDR1 MDHEN and CDR2 SYDVKM. The CDR3 consists of 16 residues. V was shortened by 2 bases and J by 1 base, with 12 bases between the two germline ends. The CDR3 spells CASSLEEPISGNTIYF. CDR3 DNA sequence: TGTGCCAGCAGTTTAGAGGAGCCCATTTCTGGAAACACCATATATTTT. The complete variable domain, with remaining parts taken from reference TRBV28 and TRBJ1-3, reads DVKVTQSSRYLVKRTGEKVFLECVQDMDHENMFWYRQDPGLGLRLIYFSYDVKMKEKGDIPEGYSVSREKKERFSLILESASTNQTSMYLCASSLEEPISGNTIYFGEGSWLTVV.

The gene calls are TRBV19 and TRBJ1-2; 7 nucleotides line up with TRBD1. The V segment lost 8 bases and the J segment 6 bases; nucleotides outside the gene matches: 15. The CDR3 runs 15 residues. CDR1 LNHDA and CDR2 SQIVND come from the germline V gene (reference sequence). The CDR3 reads CASGLRDSFNNGYTF. DNA of the CDR3: TGTGCCAGTGGGCTCCGGGACAGTTTCAACAATGGCTACACCTTC.

This clone was seen more than once but under ten times. This chain joins TRBV7-2 and TRBJ1-1; no clear D. V was shortened by 4 bases and J by 10 bases, with 13 bases between the two germline ends. In germline, CDR1 is SGHTA, CDR2 FQGNSA. The length of the CDR3 is 12 residues. In nucleotides, the CDR3 is TGTGCCAGCAGCTGCCGGAGTCTGGGAGCTTTCTTT. It yields the protein CASSCRSLGAFF. Supplemented by reference TRBV7-2 and TRBJ1-1, the full variable domain reads GAGVSQSPSNKVTEKGKDVELRCDPISGHTALYWYRQSLGQGLEFLIYFQGNSAPDKSGLPSDRFSAERTGGSVSTLTIQRTQQEDSAVYLCASSCRSLGAFFGQGTRLTVV.

This clone was detected only once. J is TRBJ1-4 and V is TRBV2, with TRBD1 matching 7 bases. Trimming cost V 3 bases and J 3 bases; bases outside gene matches: 13. This CDR3 contains 18 residues. Per the germline V gene, CDR1 is SNHLY and CDR2 is FYNNEI. CDR3 nucleotides: TGTGCCAGCAGTGATTTGATAGAAACGGGACAGCCTAATGAAAAACTGTTTTTT. Residues: CASSDLIETGQPNEKLFF. The whole variable domain, filled in from reference TRBV2 and TRBJ1-4, reads EPEVTQTPSHQVTQMGQEVILRCVPISNHLYFYWYRQILGQKVEFLVSFYNNEISEKSEIFDDQFSVERPDGSNFTLKIRSTKLEDSAMYFCASSDLIETGQPNEKLFFGSGTQLSVL.

The gene calls are TRBV6-5 and TRBJ1-1; no definite D call. Trimming cost V 6 bases and J 1 base, with 9 bases left between them. The CDR3 is made up of 13 amino acids. The germline V gene encodes CDR1 MNHEY and CDR2 SVGAGI. The CDR3 bases are TGTGCCAGCAGGCGTCCATCGAACACTGAAGCTTTCTTT. Residues: CASRRPSNTEAFF.

The chain recombines TRBV27 with TRBJ1-1; tentative D call: TRBD1 (6 bases). The CDR3 has 15 amino acids. Germline lookup yields CDR1 MNHEY and CDR2 SMNVEV (reference sequence). V lost 10 bases and J 1 base, leaving 19 bases between the germline ends. The CDR3 DNA sequence: TGTGCCACCTACCGGGGGGGGCCGCCGAACACTGAAGCTTTCTTT. This encodes CATYRGGPPNTEAFF.

The DNA for the CDR3 is TGTGCCTGGGGGGCAGGTAGCATGGATGGCTACACCTTC. Its protein product is CAWGAGSMDGYTF. The gene calls are TRBV30 and TRBJ1-2, with a tentative D call TRBD1 (5 bases). Germline CDR1 is GTSNPN and CDR2 is SVGIG (reference sequence). V lost 5 bases to trimming and J lost 6 bases, with 16 bases between them. This CDR3 is built from 13 residues.

A few counts support this clone. The J gene is TRBJ1-6, the V gene TRBV10-2; D is ambiguous. In germline, CDR1 is WSHSY, CDR2 SAAADI. This CDR3 comprises 14 residues. The ends were cut back, 6 bases at V and 9 bases at J, with 15 bases in the middle. The CDR3 bases are TGCGCCAGCAGCCCCTCCCCGGTTCGTTCACCCCTCCACTTT. Its translation is CASSPSPVRSPLHF.

This clone was counted a few times. The gene calls are TRBV6-5 and TRBJ1-2; 7 bases are a match to TRBD1. This CDR3 is built from 14 residues. CDR1 is MNHEY and CDR2 is SVGAGI in the germline V gene. V dropped 5 bases and J dropped 4; count of bases not matched to a gene: 7. The CDR3 coding sequence is TGTGCCAGCAGTCCCGACAGGGTTGGCTATGGCTACACCTTC. It specifies CASSPDRVGYGYTF.

J is TRBJ2-6 and V is TRBV2; D may be TRBD2 (6 bases). V lost 4 bases and J lost 2, with 15 bases in between. This CDR3 is 17 amino acids long. In germline, CDR1 is SNHLY, CDR2 FYNNEI. CDR3 residues: CASSGWRVLAGANVLTF. In nucleotides, the CDR3 is TGTGCCAGCAGTGGTTGGAGGGTCTTAGCTGGGGCCAACGTCCTGACTTTC. Filled out from reference TRBV2 and TRBJ2-6, the complete variable domain reads EPEVTQTPSHQVTQMGQEVILRCVPISNHLYFYWYRQILGQKVEFLVSFYNNEISEKSEIFDDQFSVERPDGSNFTLKIRSTKLEDSAMYFCASSGWRVLAGANVLTFGAGSRLTVL.

This chain joins TRBV7-9 and TRBJ1-2, with TRBD1 as a possible D gene (5 bases). Germline V gene lookup returns CDR1 SEHNR and CDR2 FQNEAQ (reference sequence). The ends were cut back, 5 bases at V and 4 bases at J, with 20 bases in the middle. The CDR3 spans 16 residues. CDR3 sequence: CASSPGRQYLGYGYTF. The CDR3 nucleotides read TGTGCCAGCAGCCCGGGCAGACAGTACTTAGGCTATGGCTACACCTTC.

The chain uses TRBV6-6 and TRBJ2-3; 12 positions agree with TRBD2. Germline values: CDR1 MNHNY, CDR2 SVGAGI (reference sequence). CDR3 length: 15 residues. With V trimmed by 6 bases and J by 2 bases, 3 bases remained unmatched. CDR3 in amino acids: CASRGTSGHTDTQYF. The CDR3, as DNA: TGTGCCAGCAGGGGGACTAGCGGGCACACAGATACGCAGTATTTT.

Points on this clone: A junction end diverges from the germline sequence, so it may reflect a read error. The CDR3 DNA reads as TGTGCCAGCACCGTAGACGGGAATAGCAATCAGCCCCAGCATTTT. This translates into CASTVDGNSNQPQHF. This chain links TRBV9 with TRBJ1-5, with D hard to call. CDR3 length: 15 amino acids. The germline CDR1 and CDR2 sequences are SGDLS and YYNGEE.

This sequence joins TRBV7-2 and TRBJ1-2; D is undetermined. Trimming shortened V by 3 bases and J by 1 base, and 24 bases separated the two germline ends. Germline values: CDR1 SGHTA, CDR2 FQGNSA. The CDR3 extends over 19 amino acids. CDR3 nucleotides: TGTGCCAGCAGCTTGGACCCGGGCCTCGGGAGGCCCTTTAACTATGGCTACACCTTC. This sequence encodes CASSLDPGLGRPFNYGYTF.

The V call is TRBV29-1, the J call TRBJ2-3, with D tentatively TRBD2 (6 bases). Per the germline V gene, CDR1 is SQVTM and CDR2 is ANQGSEA. The germline V and J ends were trimmed by 4 bases and 6 bases, with 17 bases remaining between them. The CDR3 is made up of 14 amino acids. The CDR3 loop reads CSVVTWQAGDTQYF. In nucleotides, the CDR3 is TGCAGCGTTGTGACGTGGCAGGCGGGGGATACGCAGTATTTT.

The J gene is TRBJ2-5, the V gene TRBV6-5; 8 bases are shared with TRBD1. V lost 10 bases to trimming and J lost 1 base; unmatched junction nucleotides: 11. Germline CDR1 and CDR2: MNHEY and SVGAGI. The CDR3 covers 15 residues. This CDR3 is CATTVTGAFQETQYF. CDR3 coding DNA: TGTGCCACCACAGTGACAGGGGCGTTCCAAGAGACCCAGTACTTC.

V is TRBV7-9 and J is TRBJ1-1, with D hard to call. The germline gives CDR1 SEHNR, CDR2 FQNEAQ (reference sequence). With 8 bases removed from V and 0 bases from J, the gap between germline ends came to 10 bases. The CDR3 spans 13 residues. CDR3: CASGRVLNTEAFF. The DNA for the CDR3 is TGTGCCAGCGGCCGGGTCTTGAACACTGAAGCTTTCTTT.

The chain joins TRBV7-6 to TRBJ1-5; 7 nucleotides line up with TRBD1. Losses at the gene ends were 5 bases for V and 2 bases for J; bases not matched to a gene: 3. The germline gives CDR1 SGHVS, CDR2 FNYEAQ. The CDR3 extends over 14 amino acids. CDR3 DNA: TGTGCCAGCAGCCCCGGACAGGGCAATCAGCCCCAGCATTTT. As protein: CASSPGQGNQPQHF.

The gene calls are TRBV7-9 and TRBJ2-1; 7 bases match TRBD1. After removal of 1 base from V and 0 bases from J, the junction contained 3 bases not matched to a gene. The CDR3 covers 16 residues. The germline gives CDR1 SEHNR, CDR2 FQNEAQ (reference sequence). CDR3 sequence (DNA): TGTGCCAGCAGCTTAGGGTCAGGGGGCTCCTACAATGAGCAGTTCTTC. It translates to CASSLGSGGSYNEQFF.

There are a few counts of this clone. The chain uses TRBV10-3 and TRBJ1-1, with TRBD1 as a possible D gene (6 bases). Trimming removed 2 bases from V and 6 bases from J, with 16 bases in between. Germline V gene data show CDR1 as ENHRY and CDR2 as SYGVKD. This CDR3 has 15 amino acids. The CDR3 DNA reads TGTGCCATCAGTGAGCCGCACAGGGTTTCCCCTGAAGCTTTCTTT. Its translation is CAISEPHRVSPEAFF.

This clone occurred a few times. This chain links TRBV18 with TRBJ1-5; TRBD1 matches 9 bases. The germline V gene has CDR1 KGHSH and CDR2 LQKENI. This CDR3 spans 16 amino acids. Trimming cost V 4 bases and J 4 bases; bases outside gene matches: 8. DNA for the CDR3: TGTGCCAGCTCACAGGACAGGGGAAGCCTTAATCAGCCCCAGCATTTT. This encodes CASSQDRGSLNQPQHF.

This clone was recorded only once. This chain connects TRBV12-5 to TRBJ2-5; 16 bases are shared with TRBD2. Germline values: CDR1 LGHNT, CDR2 FRNRAP. Unmatched junction bases numbered 9, after V lost 6 bases and J lost 2 bases. The CDR3 consists of 18 residues. The CDR3 loop is CASGGTSGGVSLQETQYF. CDR3 nucleotide sequence: TGTGCTAGTGGGGGGACTAGCGGGGGGGTATCGCTTCAAGAGACCCAGTACTTC.

J is TRBJ1-2 and V is TRBV7-9, with 9 bases fitting TRBD1. Unmatched junction bases numbered 6, after V lost 3 bases and J lost 4 bases. Germline V gene data show CDR1 as SEHNR and CDR2 as FQNEAQ (reference sequence). There are 15 residues in the CDR3. The CDR3 is CASSFDRGKVYGYTF. The CDR3 nucleotides are TGTGCCAGCAGCTTCGACAGGGGGAAGGTCTATGGCTACACCTTC.

CDR3 loop: CASSYSQEETQYF. The CDR3 DNA follows: TGTGCCAGCAGTTACTCCCAGGAAGAGACCCAGTACTTC. The chain recombines TRBV6-6 with TRBJ2-5; D not certain. The CDR3 is 13 amino acids. Germline V gene data show CDR1 as MNHNY and CDR2 as SVGAGI (reference sequence). Trimming removed 0 bases at V and 3 bases at J, with 5 bases between.

This clone was seen a single time. V usage is TRBV4-2 and J usage is TRBJ2-7, with TRBD2 matching over 7 bases. V dropped 0 bases and J dropped 3; count of bases not matched to a gene: 5. Germline V lookup: CDR1 LGHNA, CDR2 YNFKEQ. The CDR3 extends over 15 amino acids. CDR3 DNA: TGTGCCAGCAGCCAAGACGCGGGGGAGAACTACGAGCAGTACTTC. This sequence encodes CASSQDAGENYEQYF.

This clone was recorded only once. The V and J genes are TRBV6-5 and TRBJ1-1, with D tentatively TRBD1 (6 bases). This CDR3 is built from 12 residues. Looked up from germline, CDR1 is MNHEY and CDR2 is SVGAGI. The V gene lost 5 bases and the J gene lost 5 bases, with 9 bases spanning the gap. For the CDR3, the DNA is TGTGCCAGCAGTCCTACAGGGACTGAAGCTTTCTTT. Protein product: CASSPTGTEAFF.

The gene calls are TRBV5-8 and TRBJ2-1; D perhaps matches TRBD2 (7 bases). Germline CDR1 SGHTS, CDR2 YDEGEE. Trimming shortened V by 1 base and J by 6 bases, and 14 bases separated the two germline ends. The CDR3 has 15 amino acids. The DNA for the CDR3 is TGTGCCAGCAGCTTGTTCGGGGGGCGGGGCAATGAGCAGTTCTTC. It codes for CASSLFGGRGNEQFF. The whole variable domain, remainder taken from reference TRBV5-8 and TRBJ2-1, is EAGVTQSPTHLIKTRGQQATLRCSPISGHTSVYWYQQALGLGLQFLLWYDEGEERNRGNFPPRFSGRQFPNYSSELNVNALELEDSALYLCASSLFGGRGNEQFFGPGTRLTVL.

The chain uses TRBV18 and TRBJ2-7; 9 nucleotides agree with TRBD1. Per germline, CDR1 KGHSH and CDR2 LQKENI. This CDR3 comprises 17 residues. V dropped 3 bases and J dropped 1; count of bases not matched to a gene: 10. CDR3 loop: CASSPRAGTGFSYEQYF. CDR3 sequence (DNA): TGTGCCAGCTCACCCAGAGCCGGGACAGGGTTTTCCTACGAGCAGTACTTC.

The chain carries TRBV25-1 and TRBJ2-7, with D unresolved. The germline V gene has CDR1 MGHDK and CDR2 SYGVNS. Deletions cut 5 bases from V and 2 bases from J, with 10 bases between. The CDR3 loop spans 13 amino acids. The CDR3 spells CASSKKAPYEQYF. Written as DNA, the CDR3 is TGTGCCAGCAGTAAAAAAGCGCCCTACGAGCAGTACTTC.

This chain joins TRBV28 and TRBJ1-4, with unresolved D. The length of the CDR3 is 15 residues. The germline V gene encodes CDR1 MDHEN and CDR2 SYDVKM. V lost 8 bases, J lost 3 bases, and 16 bases lay in between. CDR3 amino acids: CASRLSSASNEKLFF. The CDR3, as DNA: TGTGCCAGCCGATTATCAAGTGCGTCTAATGAAAAACTGTTTTTT.